This T cell receptor (beta chain) came from a study of blood T cell repertoires in COVID-19 (dated by TCRdb to 2018 to 2021). In terms of the full investigation: Samples covering the acute and convalescent phases of COVID-19 were provided by collaborators in the United States, Italy and Spain. The prospective study material was composed of cDNA or gDNA derived from T cells, B-cell-depleted T cells, or PBMCs. The dataset comprised deeply sampled blood TCRbeta repertoires from subjects exposed to, actively infected with, or recovered from COVID-19. The repertoires were made available in a free public database intended to serve as a resource for research on the immune response to SARS-CoV-2. The samples were drawn from two sources: the first 160 participants of the ongoing ImmuneRACE study, and 1,000 to 1,500 subjects contributed by 6 global collaborators. The sample metadata nearly always contained a de-identified subject ID, COVID-19 status, age in years and sex. Where available, HLA class I and class II types were taken from metadata supplied by the sample provider and were not determined by assay-based typing. Paper-wide results and their limitations: The quantity of clinical and demographic metadata differed by source and by participant and was supplied without curation.

TCRbeta CDR3 regions were amplified from genomic DNA using the immunoSEQ Assay, a bias-controlled multiplex PCR. The authors' pipeline ran thus. Nucleated cell counts per sample were estimated from amplification of reference gene primers within the assay. To quantify the absolute abundance of each unique TCRbeta CDR3 rearrangement, sequence reads were collapsed and filtered. For each sample, productive Simpson clonality was calculated as the square root of Simpson's diversity index across productive rearrangements. TCRdb mirrors the immuneACCESS table, restricted to in-frame sequences. Some clones are absent from its copies; in checked studies, under half trace to an unresolved V gene, and the reason for the others is unknown. D and trimming were read from the DNA, whereas the V and J calls and clone size are those reported in that table. For this sample the table gives 230,000 or so clones, of which roughly 88% were detected only once. Approximately 2.3% of the sample is in the top ten clones.

A distance of 12 bases separates the germline ends of V and J, which lose 6 bases and 8 bases respectively. The CDR1 and CDR2 encoded by the germline V gene are SGHRS and YFSETQ. Taken from cysteine to phenylalanine, the CDR3 has 12 residues. Solely the CDR3 DNA is kept, with 36 bases framed from the first base. Notes on this clone: What this receptor recognizes is not known. Per-base qualities were not stored, and no clone one base away is much larger.

Enrolling through a virtual design, the prospective study's participants ranged in age from roughly 18 to 95 years and lived across about two dozen United States geographic areas. In the prospective study, cohorts were assigned on the basis of participant-reported clinical history obtained from a screening survey and a study questionnaire. Each participant in the prospective study had whole blood, serum and a nasopharyngeal or oropharyngeal swab collected by mobile phlebotomists. Participants in the prospective study had the option to provide additional blood draws and questionnaires over a roughly two-month period. Prospective study blood samples were shipped either frozen or at room temperature before DNA extraction.

In this chain, TRBV5-1 is recombined with TRBJ2-1, with TRBD1 as a weak D call on 7 bases. Sequencing input: PBMCs or T cells enriched from blood (not recorded which). This clonotype was obtained from a woman between 40 and 50 years old with acute COVID-19. The sequence in DNA is TGCGCCAGCAAAGACAGGGAGGATGAGCAGTTCTTC. Its protein reads: CASKDREDEQFF.